Below are 20 T cell receptor beta chains sequenced from a single sample in a study of beta chain features in type 1 diabetes. Investigators reverse transcribed all isolated RNA, so they sequenced expressed TCRB transcripts. Profiling relied on immunoSEQ multiplex PCR, and the TCRdb table lists in-frame clones only, not all of them. The sample comprises roughly 140,000 clones, less than 9% of which are singletons, and approximately 1.5% rests with the top ten. Sequencing used central memory CD4+ T cells from blood. The receptors come from a woman younger than 45 in good health.

The chain is built from TRBV6-6 and TRBJ2-4; the D is unclear. CDR1 is MNHNY and CDR2 is SVGAGI in the germline V gene (reference sequence). The V and J ends lost 2 bases and 1 base respectively, with 12 bases between them. The length of the CDR3 is 16 residues. In DNA, the CDR3 is TGTGCCAGCAGTTACGAGGCGAGGTCGGCCAAAAACATTCAGTACTTC. It translates to CASSYEARSAKNIQYF.

This clone was seen a few times. This rearrangement joins TRBV7-8 to TRBJ2-6; 9 bases are shared with TRBD2. The V segment lost 5 bases and the J segment 0 bases; nucleotides outside the gene matches: 8. Germline CDR1 SGHVS, CDR2 FQNEAQ. This CDR3 is built from 18 residues. CDR3 nucleotides: TGTGCCAGCAGCCCCCGGACTAGCGCTTCCTCTGGGGCCAACGTCCTGACTTTC. As protein: CASSPRTSASSGANVLTF.

This clone was detected only a few times. The rearrangement links TRBV19 to TRBJ2-2; D might be TRBD1 (5 bases). The germline V gene has CDR1 LNHDA and CDR2 SQIVND (reference sequence). Trimming cost V 0 bases and J 3 bases, with 11 bases left between them. This CDR3 has 16 residues. Written as DNA, the CDR3 is TGTGCCAGTAGTATAGACCGACAGATCCACACCGGGGAGCTGTTTTTT. The encoded protein is CASSIDRQIHTGELFF.

This clone occurred a few times. The chain links TRBV5-6 to TRBJ2-4, with 11 bases lining up with TRBD2. The J segment lost 4 bases and the V segment lost 4 bases, leaving 7 bases of the junction unmatched. Germline V gives CDR1 SGHDT, CDR2 YYEEEE. This CDR3 contains 16 residues. CDR3 nucleotide sequence: TGTGCCAGCAGCCCCGGACTAGCGGGCGTGAAAAACATTCAGTACTTC. Residues: CASSPGLAGVKNIQYF.

The chain joins TRBV7-2 to TRBJ2-1, with D perhaps TRBD2 (5 bases). Trimming left V 0 bases short and J 4 bases short, with 10 bases between. In germline, CDR1 is SGHTA, CDR2 FQGNSA. The CDR3 contains 15 residues. CDR3 region: CASSLAASSYNEQFF. The DNA of the CDR3 is TGTGCCAGCAGCTTAGCGGCTAGCTCTTACAATGAGCAGTTCTTC.

The sample holds many counts of this clone. The chain has TRBV7-9 and TRBJ1-5, with TRBD1 matching 7 bases. The CDR3 covers 15 residues. CDR1 SEHNR and CDR2 FQNEAQ come from the germline V gene (reference sequence). V gave up 5 bases and J gave up 0 bases; unmatched junction bases: 4. The CDR3 coding sequence is TGTGCCAGCAGCGCGGGACAGTATAGCAATCAGCCCCAGCATTTT. Protein product: CASSAGQYSNQPQHF.

This clone has only a few counts. The chain joins TRBV19 to TRBJ2-7; a possible D gene is TRBD1 (5 bases). V dropped 6 bases and J dropped 0 bases, with 12 bases sitting between them. Germline V gene data show CDR1 as LNHDA and CDR2 as SQIVND (reference sequence). The CDR3 spans 14 residues. The DNA of the CDR3 is TGTGCCAGTAGATTGACAGCGAACTCCTACGAGCAGTACTTC. Its protein is CASRLTANSYEQYF.

This clone was detected a few times. The rearrangement uses TRBV6-5 and TRBJ2-4; 8 bases line up with TRBD1. The CDR3 contains 16 residues. V lost 2 bases to trimming and J lost 9 bases; unmatched junction nucleotides: 12. The germline V gene encodes CDR1 MNHEY and CDR2 SVGAGI. The CDR3 reads CASSYRSGTGGSIQYF. The CDR3 nucleotides are TGTGCCAGCAGTTACAGGTCCGGGACAGGAGGCAGCATTCAGTACTTC.

In its sample, this clone was seen a few times. The CDR3 here is CAWSAGGLSDTQYF. CDR3 bases: TGTGCCTGGAGTGCAGGGGGGTTGTCAGATACGCAGTATTTT. V is TRBV30 and J is TRBJ2-3; possible D gene TRBD1, 7 bases. The CDR3 runs to 14 residues. Per germline, CDR1 GTSNPN and CDR2 SVGIG (reference sequence). The ends were cut back, 1 base at V and 4 bases at J, with 12 bases in the middle.

This clone was observed a single time. The chain recombines TRBV2 with TRBJ2-7, with 7 bases matching TRBD1. The CDR3 runs to 13 residues. Germline assignment: CDR1 SNHLY and CDR2 FYNNEI. V trimming: 8 bases; J trimming: 5 bases; junction bases outside the gene matches: 9. CDR3 residues: CASFRGRGNEQYF. The CDR3, as DNA: TGTGCCAGCTTTAGGGGGCGCGGTAACGAGCAGTACTTC.

This clone was counted only a few times. The rearrangement joins TRBV7-6 to TRBJ2-5, with 14 bases lining up with TRBD2. V trimming: 5 bases; J trimming: 4 bases; junction bases outside the gene matches: 6. CDR1 and CDR2 from the germline V gene are SGHVS and FNYEAQ. The CDR3 covers 16 residues. CDR3 nucleotides: TGTGCCAGCAGCAAGACTAGCGGGAGGGGGGGAGAGACCCAGTACTTC. This codes for CASSKTSGRGGETQYF. The variable domain in full, completed from reference TRBV7-6 and TRBJ2-5, reads GAGVSQSPRYKVTKRGQDVALRCDPISGHVSLYWYRQALGQGPEFLTYFNYEAQQDKSGLPNDRFSAERPEGSISTLTIQRTEQRDSAMYRCASSKTSGRGGETQYFGPGTRLLVL.

The J gene is TRBJ1-2, the V gene TRBV11-3, with 12 bases aligning to TRBD1. Germline loops: CDR1 SGHNT, CDR2 YENEEA. Trimming removed 5 bases from V and 4 bases from J; junction bases left unmatched: 5. This CDR3 spans 15 amino acids. The CDR3 region is CASSVGTGGLYGYTF. CDR3 DNA: TGTGCCAGCAGCGTCGGGACAGGGGGCCTCTATGGCTACACCTTC.

The chain uses TRBV6-5 and TRBJ2-7; D gene uncertain. The V gene's germline CDR1 is MNHEY and CDR2 SVGAGI. V lost 6 bases, J lost 3 bases, and 12 bases lay in between. The CDR3 is made up of 13 amino acids. In DNA form, the CDR3 reads TGTGCCAGCAGGCGCACGTACGGCTACGAGCAGTACTTC. Amino acid sequence: CASRRTYGYEQYF.

This clone was counted a few times. The chain links TRBV19 to TRBJ2-6, with a weak D call TRBD1 (5 bases). The V gene lost 7 bases and the J gene lost 0 bases, with 16 bases spanning the gap. The CDR3 is 17 residues long. Germline V lookup: CDR1 LNHDA, CDR2 SQIVND (reference sequence). The CDR3 sequence: CASTIQASFSGANVLTF. CDR3 DNA sequence: TGTGCCAGTACCATACAGGCATCGTTCTCTGGGGCCAACGTCCTGACTTTC.

This chain links TRBV6-6 with TRBJ1-4; maybe TRBD1 (6 bases). V lost 5 bases and J lost 7, with 14 bases in between. The germline gives CDR1 MNHNY, CDR2 SVGAGI (reference sequence). CDR3 length: 14 amino acids. For the CDR3, the DNA is TGTGCCAGCAGTCCCCGGGACATATCTGAAAAACTGTTTTTT. Protein sequence: CASSPRDISEKLFF.

The chain carries TRBV2 and TRBJ1-3; the D is unclear. V shed 6 bases and J shed 7 bases, with 7 bases lying between them. Germline V gives CDR1 SNHLY, CDR2 FYNNEI. The CDR3 covers 11 residues. CDR3 region: CASSPPNTIYF. The CDR3 DNA sequence: TGTGCCAGCAGCCCCCCGAACACCATATATTTT.

The chain couples TRBV6-1 to TRBJ2-1; tentatively, D is TRBD1 (8 bases). V lost 5 bases and J lost 9, with 11 bases in between. CDR1 and CDR2 from the germline V gene are MNHNS and SASEGT. The length of the CDR3 is 12 residues. CDR3 nucleotide sequence: TGTGCCAGCAGTAACAGGGGGGGTGAGCAGTTCTTC. Amino acids: CASSNRGGEQFF.

The table lists this clone with a few counts. The J gene is TRBJ1-3, the V gene TRBV4-2, with D hard to call. The germline V gene encodes CDR1 LGHNA and CDR2 YNFKEQ. With 0 bases removed from V and 2 bases from J, the gap between germline ends came to 8 bases. CDR3 size: 15 residues. The CDR3 spells CASSQEYQTGNTIYF. CDR3 DNA: TGTGCCAGCAGCCAAGAGTACCAGACTGGAAACACCATATATTTT.

V usage is TRBV10-3 and J usage is TRBJ1-2, with a possible D match to TRBD1 (6 bases). In germline, CDR1 is ENHRY, CDR2 SYGVKD. The V end was cut by 6 bases, the J end by 1 base, with 12 bases between. There are 14 residues in the CDR3. CDR3 sequence (DNA): TGTGCCATCAGCATGGACAGCAATAACTATGGCTACACCTTC. Its translation: CAISMDSNNYGYTF.

The chain uses TRBV6-5 and TRBJ2-5; D is unclear. The CDR3 covers 15 residues. Trimming removed 2 bases at V and 5 bases at J, with 15 bases between. Germline V CDR1 and CDR2: MNHEY, SVGAGI. The CDR3 sequence: CASSYRASATETQYF. The CDR3 DNA sequence: TGTGCCAGCAGTTACCGAGCGAGTGCAACGGAGACCCAGTACTTC.